One and the same sample provided the 26 T cell receptor beta chains below, sequenced in a study of a mutant IDH1 vaccine in newly diagnosed glioma. Their cognate antigens are unknown. Sequencing used immunoSEQ multiplex PCR; TCRdb keeps in-frame clones, though not all of them. The repertoire has tens of thousands of clones, around 84% of them found once; the top ten carry 7% to 8.5%. Documented time point: week 5, during vaccination. Every vaccine dose comprised 300 ug of mutant IDH1 20-mer peptide plus topical imiquimod. Source: PBMCs, taken from a glioma patient whose treatment included an IDH1 peptide vaccine. The receptors shown here come from a woman between 45 and 65 years old with glioma.

This CDR3 reads CASSVRQGGTEAFF. CDR3 nucleotide sequence: TGTGCCAGCAGTGTCAGACAGGGTGGCACTGAAGCTTTCTTT. The rearrangement links TRBV2 to TRBJ1-1; TRBD1 agrees at 7 bases. Per the germline V gene, CDR1 is SNHLY and CDR2 is FYNNEI. The CDR3 is 14 residues long. After removal of 4 bases from V and 4 bases from J, the junction contained 6 bases not matched to a gene.

This clone was counted a single time. The chain couples TRBV4-2 to TRBJ1-4; a weak D match, TRBD1 (5 bases). The CDR3 contains 15 residues. Trimming took 0 bases from V and 8 from J, leaving 13 bases between them. Germline V lookup: CDR1 LGHNA, CDR2 YNFKEQ. The CDR3 DNA reads as TGTGCCAGCAGCCAAGACAGGGAGGTAGAAGAAAAACTGTTTTTT. Its translation is CASSQDREVEEKLFF.

This clone appeared once. V and J are TRBV4-2 and TRBJ2-3; 8 bases align to TRBD1. V dropped 4 bases and J dropped 7; count of bases not matched to a gene: 13. CDR3 length: 16 amino acids. Germline-derived CDR1 and CDR2 are LGHNA and YNFKEQ. This chain's CDR3 is CASSRVGQVTYNTQYF. The DNA of the CDR3 is TGTGCCAGCAGCCGCGTGGGACAGGTAACGTATAATACGCAGTATTTT.

V usage is TRBV29-1 and J usage is TRBJ2-2; 8 positions agree with TRBD1. The CDR3 spans 14 residues. V was pared by 6 bases and J by 7 bases, with 10 bases of the junction left unmatched. Germline CDR1 and CDR2: SQVTM and ANQGSEA. CDR3 bases: TGCAGCGTAACGCCTGGACAGGGCTTCGGGGAGCTGTTTTTT. It yields the protein CSVTPGQGFGELFF.

Turning to this clone: The same CDR3 can be traced to other DNA sequences in this sample. This chain uses TRBV19 with TRBJ2-1; D possibly matches TRBD1 or TRBD2 (5 bases each). There are 15 residues in the CDR3. V lost 3 bases and J lost 0, with 9 bases in between. Germline-derived CDR1 and CDR2 are LNHDA and SQIVND (reference sequence). This CDR3 is CASSIEGSSYNEQFF. CDR3 nucleotides: TGTGCCAGTAGTATCGAGGGGAGCTCCTACAATGAGCAGTTCTTC.

This sequence joins TRBV19 and TRBJ2-1, with 12 bases fitting TRBD2. Germline V gene lookup returns CDR1 LNHDA and CDR2 SQIVND (reference sequence). The CDR3 is made up of 16 amino acids. The V gene end was trimmed by 2 bases and the J gene end by 8 bases; junction bases not matched to a gene: 7. The DNA of the CDR3 is TGTGCCAGTAGTATAATCGCTAGCGGGGGGGCCTATGAGCAGTTCTTC. It encodes CASSIIASGGAYEQFF.

The V and J genes are TRBV30 and TRBJ1-4; 10 positions match TRBD1. Germline V gene sequence: CDR1 GTSNPN, CDR2 SVGIG (reference sequence). The length of the CDR3 is 14 residues. Losses at the gene ends were 7 bases for V and 5 bases for J; bases not matched to a gene: 7. In DNA form, the CDR3 reads TGTGCCTATTCCGGGGACAGGGGAAATGAAAAACTGTTTTTT. Its translation: CAYSGDRGNEKLFF.

This clone was recorded a few times. This chain uses TRBV25-1 with TRBJ1-1; TRBD1 matches at 7 bases. Unmatched junction bases numbered 11, after V lost 11 bases and J lost 2 bases. This CDR3 region has 14 residues. Germline lookup yields CDR1 MGHDK and CDR2 SYGVNS. CDR3 amino acids: CARRGQGVNTEAFF. The CDR3 bases are TGTGCCCGACGGGGGCAGGGGGTTAACACTGAAGCTTTCTTT.

The V and J genes are TRBV2 and TRBJ2-7; D unclear. The V gene's germline CDR1 is SNHLY and CDR2 FYNNEI. Trimming stripped 6 bases from V and 12 bases from J, with 12 bases between. This CDR3 is built from 10 residues. The CDR3 sequence: CASREVDLYF. CDR3 DNA sequence: TGTGCCAGCAGAGAGGTCGACCTGTACTTC.

This chain connects TRBV6-5 to TRBJ1-3; the match to TRBD1 covers 7 bases. The CDR3 extends over 16 amino acids. Trimming at V came to 0 bases and at J to 3 bases, leaving 5 bases not matched to a gene. Germline V gives CDR1 MNHEY, CDR2 SVGAGI. CDR3 nucleotide sequence: TGTGCCAGCAGTTACTCCGGGACAGCTATTGGAAACACCATATATTTT. Its protein is CASSYSGTAIGNTIYF.

The rearrangement uses TRBV6-6 and TRBJ2-7; 7 bases map to TRBD1. V was clipped by 6 bases and J by 6 bases; unmatched bases: 11. The CDR3 is made up of 14 amino acids. Per the germline V gene, CDR1 is MNHNY and CDR2 is SVGAGI (reference sequence). CDR3 nucleotides: TGTGCCAGCAGGCGCCGGGACAGCCCCTTCGAGCAGTACTTC. Translating gives CASRRRDSPFEQYF.

The chain uses TRBV15 and TRBJ2-1; tentatively, D is TRBD1 (5 bases). V was cut by 5 bases and J by 1 base, with 6 bases left in between. Looked up from germline, CDR1 is LNHNV and CDR2 is YYDKDF (reference sequence). The CDR3 sequence is 13 residues long. CDR3 residues: CATSRTSYNEQFF. The CDR3 DNA reads as TGTGCCACCAGCCGGACATCCTACAATGAGCAGTTCTTC.

The V and J genes are TRBV7-2 and TRBJ2-2; D is perhaps TRBD1 (5 bases). Germline CDR1 and CDR2: SGHTA and FQGNSA. This CDR3 region has 13 residues. The V gene lost 5 bases and the J gene lost 6 bases, with 10 bases spanning the gap. This chain's CDR3 is CASSPSGSGELFF. The CDR3 nucleotides are TGTGCCAGCAGCCCTTCAGGGTCCGGGGAGCTGTTTTTT.

The genes are TRBV27 and TRBJ2-2, with no clear D. CDR1 MNHEY and CDR2 SMNVEV come from the germline V gene (reference sequence). V dropped 2 bases and J dropped 1 base, with 5 bases sitting between them. The CDR3 loop spans 14 amino acids. The CDR3 coding sequence is TGTGCCAGCAGTTTAGAAGGGAACACCGGGGAGCTGTTTTTT. Encoded protein: CASSLEGNTGELFF.

The V call is TRBV2, the J call TRBJ2-5, with D perhaps being TRBD1 or TRBD2 (5 bases each). Germline CDR1 and CDR2: SNHLY and FYNNEI. The germline V and J ends were trimmed by 1 base and 5 bases, with 11 bases remaining between them. The CDR3 is 14 amino acids. The CDR3 DNA reads as TGTGCCAGCAGTGAAGGATGGGACGGGGAGACCCAGTACTTC. As protein: CASSEGWDGETQYF.

The chain is built from TRBV7-9 and TRBJ1-1; the D gene is possibly TRBD1 (6 bases). Looked up from germline, CDR1 is SEHNR and CDR2 is FQNEAQ (reference sequence). The V gene lost 5 bases and the J gene lost 7 bases, with 20 bases spanning the gap. This CDR3 is 15 amino acids long. As DNA, the CDR3 is TGTGCCAGCAGCCCCTCCCCCCGAGGGGGGGTTGAAGCTTTCTTT. As protein: CASSPSPRGGVEAFF. The full variable domain, in which reference TRBV7-9 and TRBJ1-1 provide the parts outside the CDR3, is DTGVSQNPRHKITKRGQNVTFRCDPISEHNRLYWYRQTLGQGPEFLTYFQNEAQLEKSRLLSDRFSAERPKGSFSTLEIQRTEQGDSAMYLCASSPSPRGGVEAFFGQGTRLTVV.

V usage is TRBV7-2 and J usage is TRBJ2-3; D remains unclear. The CDR3 spans 12 residues. Trimming shortened V by 5 bases and J by 2 bases, and 5 bases separated the two germline ends. Germline V gene lookup returns CDR1 SGHTA and CDR2 FQGNSA. The CDR3 bases are TGTGCCAGCAGCCCACACACAGATACGCAGTATTTT. Protein sequence: CASSPHTDTQYF.

For the CDR3, the DNA is TGTGCCAGTTTGCCCGGGAATAATCCCCTCGGGACTGAAGCTTTCTTT. Its translation: CASLPGNNPLGTEAFF. The chain is built from TRBV19 and TRBJ1-1; no clear D gene. Germline loops: CDR1 LNHDA, CDR2 SQIVND (reference sequence). V lost 8 bases to trimming and J lost 5 bases, with 24 bases between them. The CDR3 runs to 16 residues.

In its sample, this clone was seen once. This rearrangement joins TRBV27 to TRBJ1-1; D not certain. The CDR3 consists of 13 residues. Germline V CDR1 and CDR2: MNHEY, SMNVEV (reference sequence). V was pared by 3 bases and J by 5 bases, with 10 bases between. For the CDR3, the DNA is TGTGCCAGCAGTTTCAACGCCAAAACTGAAGCTTTCTTT. It yields the protein CASSFNAKTEAFF.

The J gene is TRBJ2-7, the V gene TRBV18, with D hard to call. The ends were cut back, 4 bases at V and 3 bases at J, with 13 bases in the middle. CDR1 is KGHSH and CDR2 is LQKENI in the germline V gene. The CDR3 covers 14 residues. CDR3 region: CASSRLVTDYEQYF. The DNA of the CDR3 is TGTGCCAGCTCACGACTGGTGACCGACTACGAGCAGTACTTC.

This clone was detected only a few times. The CDR3 DNA is TGTGCCATCCTCAGTGCGGGGGCCTACAATGAGCAGTTCTTC. Translation: CAILSAGAYNEQFF. This sequence joins TRBV6-6 and TRBJ2-1, with 7 bases that match TRBD2. V was clipped by 10 bases and J by 2 bases; unmatched bases: 8. CDR1 MNHNY and CDR2 SVGAGI come from the germline V gene (reference sequence). The CDR3 loop spans 14 amino acids.

This clone has just a few counts. This chain joins TRBV29-1 and TRBJ2-2, with D hard to call. Trimming stripped 7 bases from V and 1 base from J, with 7 bases between. This CDR3 is built from 12 residues. The germline gives CDR1 SQVTM, CDR2 ANQGSEA. The CDR3 bases are TGCAGCGCCCCACGGAACACCGGGGAGCTGTTTTTT. This codes for CSAPRNTGELFF.

The V gene is TRBV19, the J gene TRBJ1-5; possible D gene TRBD1, 5 bases. Trimming stripped 10 bases from V and 5 bases from J, with 15 bases between. Germline V gene sequence: CDR1 LNHDA, CDR2 SQIVND (reference sequence). The CDR3 is made up of 13 amino acids. The CDR3 nucleotides are TGTGCCACTTCCCCGGGGCACGATCAGCCCCAGCATTTT. Its protein product is CATSPGHDQPQHF.

The J gene is TRBJ2-7, the V gene TRBV7-2, with D possibly being TRBD2 (5 bases). Trimming shortened V by 1 base and J by 2 bases, and 12 bases separated the two germline ends. CDR3 length equals 15 residues. Germline lookup yields CDR1 SGHTA and CDR2 FQGNSA. CDR3 sequence: CASSLGWSGTYEQYF. CDR3 nucleotides: TGTGCCAGCAGCTTAGGCTGGTCGGGAACCTACGAGCAGTACTTC. The entire variable domain, with the rest obtained from reference TRBV7-2 and TRBJ2-7, is as follows: GAGVSQSPSNKVTEKGKDVELRCDPISGHTALYWYRQSLGQGLEFLIYFQGNSAPDKSGLPSDRFSAERTGGSVSTLTIQRTQQEDSAVYLCASSLGWSGTYEQYFGPGTRLTVT.

The gene calls are TRBV2 and TRBJ1-4; 7 positions match TRBD1. The junction had 10 bases not matched to a gene; V was cut back by 7 bases and J by 8 bases. CDR3 size: 14 residues. Germline CDR1 is SNHLY and CDR2 is FYNNEI. The CDR3 bases are TGTGCCAGCAACCAAGGGGGCCGCGGCGAAAAACTGTTTTTT. Translation gives CASNQGGRGEKLFF.

The CDR3 bases are TGCGCCAGCAGCCATGCCGCGGTTAACAGTTATAATTCACCCCTCCACTTT. As protein: CASSHAAVNSYNSPLHF. This chain joins TRBV4-3 and TRBJ1-6; D is unclear. CDR3 length: 17 amino acids. Trimming removed 3 bases from V and 4 bases from J, with 16 bases in between. Germline CDR1 LGHNA, CDR2 YSLEER.